This is a list of T cell receptor beta chains from one sample in a study of post-analysis software for immune sequencing data. Each CDR3 protein is one row after TCRdb ran MiXCR on the PCR reads. The sample includes about 400,000 distinct CDR3 sequences, around 37% of them seen just once. Sample: blood. The source of these receptors is a girl between 10 and 17 years old with multiple sclerosis. Both conserved end residues are part of each CDR3. D genes are given only for firm matches. Some rows have no size entry. The others give once, few or many, or a class for an expanded clone.

cdr3_length,clone_size,j_call,d_call,v_call,cdr3_nt,cdr3_aa
13,many,TRBJ2-7,NA,TRBV29-1,TGCAGCGTACAGCCCCGGGACGGCTACGAGCAGTACTTC,CSVQPRDGYEQYF
15,NA,TRBJ2-1,NA,TRBV7-2,TGTGCCAGCAGCCTGGGGGGGGCGGGCCACAATGAGCAGTTCTTC,CASSLGGAGHNEQFF
14,NA,TRBJ1-1,TRBD1,TRBV12-3/TRBV12-4,TGTGCCAGCAGGGAGTTCACAGGGGGCTCTGAAGCTTTCTTT,CASREFTGGSEAFF
15,few,TRBJ2-3,TRBD1,TRBV7-6,TGTGCCAGCAGCTACTCAGGGGGCGCGAGAAATACGCAGTATTTT,CASSYSGGARNTQYF
16,NA,TRBJ1-4,NA,TRBV6-5,TGTGCCAGCAGTTACTCGTTTGGGTTTGCTAATGAAAAACTGTTTTTT,CASSYSFGFANEKLFF
16,NA,TRBJ2-1,TRBD2,TRBV7-8,TGTGCCAGCAGCCCAACTAGCGGGGGGGTTTACAATGAGCAGTTCTTC,CASSPTSGGVYNEQFF
16,NA,TRBJ1-5,NA,TRBV7-2,TGTGCCAGCAGGATCGGGGGGGGCAGTAGCAATCAGCCCCAGCATTTT,CASRIGGGSSNQPQHF
13,NA,TRBJ1-1,NA,TRBV28,TGTGCCAGCAGTTTACCGGGAGGGAGGGCAGCTTTCTTT,CASSLPGGRAAFF
18,few,TRBJ2-6,NA,TRBV3-1,TGTGCCAGCAGCCAAATGTCCACACGGTCCTCTGGGGCCAACGTCCTGACTTTC,CASSQMSTRSSGANVLTF
16,once,TRBJ1-1,NA,TRBV5-6,TGTGCCAGCAGAAGGGATGGGAGGGGGACGAACACTGAAGCTTTCTTT,CASRRDGRGTNTEAFF
15,NA,TRBJ2-6,NA,TRBV5-1,TGCGCCAGCAGCGAAACAGTCTCTGGGGCCAACGTCCTGACTTTC,CASSETVSGANVLTF
11,few,TRBJ1-1,NA,TRBV12-3/TRBV12-4,TGTGCCAGCGCAGGGGACACTGAAGCTTTCTTT,CASAGDTEAFF
15,NA,TRBJ2-5,NA,TRBV9,TGTGCCAGCAGCCAGGGCGGGAACCCGCAAGAGACCCAGTACTTC,CASSQGGNPQETQYF
15,few,TRBJ2-7,NA,TRBV11-2,TGTGCCAGCAGTCCCATTGCGACAGGATCCTACGAGCAGTACTTC,CASSPIATGSYEQYF
13,few,TRBJ1-2,NA,TRBV9,TGTGCCAGCAGCGTGCGAGGGAGCTATGGCTACACCTTC,CASSVRGSYGYTF
17,NA,TRBJ2-3,TRBD2,TRBV6-6,TGTGCCAGCAGTTACCCCGCTAGCGGGGGGAACACAGATACGCAGTATTTT,CASSYPASGGNTDTQYF
10,NA,TRBJ2-7,NA,TRBV21-1,TGTGCCAGCAGTTCAGACGAGCGGTACTTC,CASSSDERYF
14,few,TRBJ2-1,TRBD2,TRBV12-3/TRBV12-4,TGTGCCAGCAGGTCTAGCGGGGGGCTTTATGAGCAGTTCTTC,CASRSSGGLYEQFF
14,NA,TRBJ2-3,NA,TRBV19,TGTGCCAGTACGGACAGAGGTCCCACGGATACGCAGTATTTT,CASTDRGPTDTQYF
14,NA,TRBJ1-6,NA,TRBV6-1,TGTGCCAGCAGGACAGGATTTCCATATTCACCCCTCCACTTT,CASRTGFPYSPLHF
13,few,TRBJ2-1,NA,TRBV4-3,TGCGCCAGCAGCCCAGAACTCGGTAATGAGCAGTTCTTC,CASSPELGNEQFF
13,few,TRBJ1-5,NA,TRBV12-3/TRBV12-4,TGTGCCAGCAGCCTTGAGGTGAATCAGCCCCAGCATTTT,CASSLEVNQPQHF
15,NA,TRBJ2-5,NA,TRBV5-1,TGCGCCAGCAGCTTGGATCCGGGGTCCCAAGAGACCCAGTACTTC,CASSLDPGSQETQYF
13,NA,TRBJ2-6,NA,TRBV6-5,TGTGCCAGCAGTCGGACAGCTTCCACCGTCCTGACTTTC,CASSRTASTVLTF
17,NA,TRBJ1-6,NA,TRBV6-2/TRBV6-3,TGTGCCAGCAGTACCTCAACCCGGGGGGTCCGAGGTTCACCCCTCCACTTT,CASSTSTRGVRGSPLHF
15,many,TRBJ2-3,NA,TRBV20-1,TGCAGTGCTAGTGGCCCCAACCGGGGTCCAGATACGCAGTATTTT,CSASGPNRGPDTQYF
15,few,TRBJ1-2,NA,TRBV2,TGTGCCAGCAGTCGCAATGAGGGGGACTTTGGCGGCTACACCTTC,CASSRNEGDFGGYTF
15,NA,TRBJ2-1,NA,TRBV6-1,TGTGCCAGCAGTTCACAGGAGCTCTCCTACAATGAGCAGTTCTTC,CASSSQELSYNEQFF
14,NA,TRBJ2-5,NA,TRBV7-2,TGTGCCAGCAGCTACCGGGGAGACCAAGAGACCCAGTACTTC,CASSYRGDQETQYF
12,NA,TRBJ2-7,NA,TRBV21-1,TGTGCCAGCAGCAAAGCGGGGGGTGAGCAGTACTTC,CASSKAGGEQYF
16,few,TRBJ2-4,TRBD2,TRBV15,TGTGCCACCAGCCTAACGGGAGGAATAGCCAAAAACATTCAGTACTTC,CATSLTGGIAKNIQYF
17,few,TRBJ1-1,NA,TRBV7-8,TGTGCCAGCAGCTTTGGGCTTCGGGACTCTCGGAACACTGAAGCTTTCTTT,CASSFGLRDSRNTEAFF
15,NA,TRBJ2-1,TRBD1,TRBV6-8,TGTGCCAGCAGTAGGGACAGGGGACATTACAATGAGCAGTTCTTC,CASSRDRGHYNEQFF
18,few,TRBJ2-3,NA,TRBV10-3,TGTGCCATCAGTGAGTCTCTGATAGTCCGGAACCGCACAGATACGCAGTATTTT,CAISESLIVRNRTDTQYF
17,many,TRBJ2-7,NA,TRBV4-3,TGCGCCAGCAGCCAACGGCTGTTTGGCTCAAAAACATACGAGCAGTACTTC,CASSQRLFGSKTYEQYF
11,few,TRBJ1-2,NA,TRBV4-2,TGTGCCAGCAGCCTCGGGACCGGCTACACCTTC,CASSLGTGYTF
16,few,TRBJ2-7,TRBD1,TRBV28,TGTGCCAGCAGTTTACCAGGGACAGGTTCCCTCCGCGAGCAGTACTTC,CASSLPGTGSLREQYF
12,few,TRBJ2-7,NA,TRBV7-9,TGTGCCAGCGGTGTGGCCCCCTTGGAGCAGTACTTC,CASGVAPLEQYF
17,NA,TRBJ2-7,TRBD2,TRBV20-1,TGCAGTGCCACCGGGACTAGCGGTACCCAAAGGGTCTACGAGCAGTACTTC,CSATGTSGTQRVYEQYF
17,NA,TRBJ2-7,TRBD1,TRBV6-5,TGTGCCAGCAGTTACGCACTCCGGGACAGGGCGGTAGAGACCCACTACTTC,CASSYALRDRAVETHYF
17,many,TRBJ1-2,TRBD1,TRBV27,TGTGCCAGCAGTCCCGCTGGGCTACAGGGGGCGGGATATGGCTACACCTTC,CASSPAGLQGAGYGYTF
14,few,TRBJ2-3,NA,TRBV7-3,TGTGCCAGCAGCTTGGGGGGCCCCTGGGATACGCAGTATTTT,CASSLGGPWDTQYF
14,NA,TRBJ2-3,TRBD1,TRBV5-1,TGCGCCAGCAGACATGGACAGGGGATGGATACGCAGTATTTT,CASRHGQGMDTQYF
19,NA,TRBJ1-6,TRBD1,TRBV3-1,TGTGCCAGCAGCCAAGATTTAGGGGGCGAGGGGTCCTATAATTCACCCCTCCACTTT,CASSQDLGGEGSYNSPLHF
12,few,TRBJ2-1,NA,TRBV15,TGTGCCACCAGCAGCGTACCCAATGAGCAGTTCTTC,CATSSVPNEQFF
16,NA,TRBJ2-1,NA,TRBV7-9,TGTGCCAGCAGCTTAGAGACTTTACACCCCTACAATGAGCAGTTCTTC,CASSLETLHPYNEQFF
13,few,TRBJ2-7,TRBD1,TRBV20-1,TGCAGTGCTCCGGGACAGGAACACCTCGAGCAGTACTTC,CSAPGQEHLEQYF
13,NA,TRBJ2-5,TRBD1,TRBV14,TGTGTCAGCAGGCCCAGACAGGGGGAGACCCAGTACTTC,CVSRPRQGETQYF
14,many,TRBJ2-3,NA,TRBV5-1,TGCGCCAGCAGCTCAACAGGAGGCACAGATACGCAGTATTTT,CASSSTGGTDTQYF
18,few,TRBJ2-5,TRBD2,TRBV12-3/TRBV12-4,TGTGCCAGCAGCACTGTTCTTACTAGCGGGGGAAACAAGGAGACCCAGTACTTC,CASSTVLTSGGNKETQYF
15,NA,TRBJ2-7,TRBD1,TRBV7-3,TGTGCCAGCAGCTCCCCGGGGACAGGCCGCCACGAGCAGTACTTC,CASSSPGTGRHEQYF
15,NA,TRBJ2-3,TRBD1,TRBV5-6,TGTGCCAGCAGCCTAGGGACAGGCCTAGGGGATACGCAGTATTTT,CASSLGTGLGDTQYF
14,few,TRBJ2-5,NA,TRBV12-3/TRBV12-4,TGTGCCAGCAGTTTAGATCAGTACCAAGAGACCCAGTACTTC,CASSLDQYQETQYF
15,NA,TRBJ2-3,TRBD1,TRBV27,TGTGCCAGCAGTCCCGGACAGGGGGCGCGAGATACGCAGTATTTT,CASSPGQGARDTQYF
14,NA,TRBJ1-1,NA,TRBV7-2,TGTGCCAGCAGCCGTTCCGGGGGGGACACTGAAGCTTTCTTT,CASSRSGGDTEAFF